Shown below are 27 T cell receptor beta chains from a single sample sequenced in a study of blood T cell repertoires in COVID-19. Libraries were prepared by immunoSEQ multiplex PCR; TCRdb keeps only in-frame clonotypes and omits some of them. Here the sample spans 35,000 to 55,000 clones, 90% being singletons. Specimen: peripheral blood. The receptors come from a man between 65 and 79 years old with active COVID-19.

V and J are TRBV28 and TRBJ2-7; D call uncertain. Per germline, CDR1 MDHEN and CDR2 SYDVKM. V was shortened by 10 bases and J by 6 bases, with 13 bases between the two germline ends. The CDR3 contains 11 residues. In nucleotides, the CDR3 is TGTGCCACAAACGGAGAGAGCGAGCAGTACTTC. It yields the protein CATNGESEQYF. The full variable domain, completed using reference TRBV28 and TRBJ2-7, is DVKVTQSSRYLVKRTGEKVFLECVQDMDHENMFWYRQDPGLGLRLIYFSYDVKMKEKGDIPEGYSVSREKKERFSLILESASTNQTSMYLCATNGESEQYFGPGTRLTVT.

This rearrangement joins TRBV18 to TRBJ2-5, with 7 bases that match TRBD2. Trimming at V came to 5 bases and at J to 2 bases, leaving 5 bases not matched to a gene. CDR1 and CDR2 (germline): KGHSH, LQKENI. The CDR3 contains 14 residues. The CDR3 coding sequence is TGTGCCAGCTCAGGCTCTAGCGGTCAAGAGACCCAGTACTTC. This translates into CASSGSSGQETQYF.

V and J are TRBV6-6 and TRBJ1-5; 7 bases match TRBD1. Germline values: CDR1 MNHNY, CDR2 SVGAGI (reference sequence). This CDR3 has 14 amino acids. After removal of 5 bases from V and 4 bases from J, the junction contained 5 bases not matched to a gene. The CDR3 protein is CASSQRQGNQPQHF. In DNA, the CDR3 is TGTGCCAGCAGTCAACGACAGGGAAATCAGCCCCAGCATTTT.

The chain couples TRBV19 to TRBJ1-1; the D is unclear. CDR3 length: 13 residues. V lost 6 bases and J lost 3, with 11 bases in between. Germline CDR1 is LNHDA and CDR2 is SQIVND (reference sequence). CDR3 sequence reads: CASSHTEYTEAFF. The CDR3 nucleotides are TGTGCCAGTAGCCATACAGAGTACACTGAAGCTTTCTTT. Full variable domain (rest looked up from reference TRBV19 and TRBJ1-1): DGGITQSPKYLFRKEGQNVTLSCEQNLNHDAMYWYRQDPGQGLRLIYYSQIVNDFQKGDIAEGYSVSREKKESFPLTVTSAQKNPTAFYLCASSHTEYTEAFFGQGTRLTVV.

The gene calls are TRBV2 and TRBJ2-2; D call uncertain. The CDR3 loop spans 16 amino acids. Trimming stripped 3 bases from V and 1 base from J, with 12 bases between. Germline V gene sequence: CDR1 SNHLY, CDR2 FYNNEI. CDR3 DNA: TGTGCCAGCAGTGATCTGGGCAGGTTGAACACCGGGGAGCTGTTTTTT. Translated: CASSDLGRLNTGELFF.

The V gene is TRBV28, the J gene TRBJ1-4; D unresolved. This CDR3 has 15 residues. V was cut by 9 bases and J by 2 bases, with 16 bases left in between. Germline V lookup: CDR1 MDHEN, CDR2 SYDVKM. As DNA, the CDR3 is TGTGCCAGTTGTTGCCCGGGTGCCACTAATGAAAAACTGTTTTTT. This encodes CASCCPGATNEKLFF.

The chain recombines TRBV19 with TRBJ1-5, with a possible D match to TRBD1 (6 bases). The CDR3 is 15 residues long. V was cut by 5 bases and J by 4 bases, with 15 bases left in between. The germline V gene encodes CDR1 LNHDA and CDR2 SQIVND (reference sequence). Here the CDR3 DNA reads TGTGCCAGTAGTGAAAGGGGGTCGGGAAATCAGCCCCAGCATTTT. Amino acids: CASSERGSGNQPQHF.

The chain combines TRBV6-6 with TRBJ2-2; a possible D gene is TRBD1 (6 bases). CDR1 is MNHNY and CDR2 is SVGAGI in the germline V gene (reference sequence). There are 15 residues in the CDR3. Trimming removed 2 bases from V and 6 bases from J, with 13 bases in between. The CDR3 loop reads CASSYGRGSSGELFF. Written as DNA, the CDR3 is TGTGCCAGCAGTTACGGAAGGGGGTCGTCCGGGGAGCTGTTTTTT.

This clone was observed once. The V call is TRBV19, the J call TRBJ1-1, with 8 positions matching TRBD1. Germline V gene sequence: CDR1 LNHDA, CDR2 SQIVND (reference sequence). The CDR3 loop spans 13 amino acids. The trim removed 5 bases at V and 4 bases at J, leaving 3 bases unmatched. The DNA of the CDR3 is TGTGCCAGTAGTCGACAGGGGATCACTGAAGCTTTCTTT. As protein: CASSRQGITEAFF. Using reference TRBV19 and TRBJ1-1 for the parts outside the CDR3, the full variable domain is DGGITQSPKYLFRKEGQNVTLSCEQNLNHDAMYWYRQDPGQGLRLIYYSQIVNDFQKGDIAEGYSVSREKKESFPLTVTSAQKNPTAFYLCASSRQGITEAFFGQGTRLTVV.

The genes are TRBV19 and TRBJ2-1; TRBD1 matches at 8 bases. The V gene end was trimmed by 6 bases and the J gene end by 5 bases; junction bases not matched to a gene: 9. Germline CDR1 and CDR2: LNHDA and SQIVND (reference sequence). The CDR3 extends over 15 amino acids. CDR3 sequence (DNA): TGTGCCAGTAGCGGGCTCAGGGGGCTCCACAATGAGCAGTTCTTC. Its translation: CASSGLRGLHNEQFF.

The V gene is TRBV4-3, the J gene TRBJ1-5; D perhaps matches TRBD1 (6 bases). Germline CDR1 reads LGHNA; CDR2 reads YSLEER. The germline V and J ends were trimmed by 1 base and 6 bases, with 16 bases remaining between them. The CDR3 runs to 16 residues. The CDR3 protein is CASSQVAGGVGQPQHF. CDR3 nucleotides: TGCGCCAGCAGCCAAGTGGCTGGGGGCGTTGGTCAGCCCCAGCATTTT.

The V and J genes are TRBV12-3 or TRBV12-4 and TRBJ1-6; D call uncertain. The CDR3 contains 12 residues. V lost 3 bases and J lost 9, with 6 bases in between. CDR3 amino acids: CASSFPPSPLHF. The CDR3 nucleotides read TGTGCCAGCAGTTTTCCTCCTTCACCCCTCCACTTT.

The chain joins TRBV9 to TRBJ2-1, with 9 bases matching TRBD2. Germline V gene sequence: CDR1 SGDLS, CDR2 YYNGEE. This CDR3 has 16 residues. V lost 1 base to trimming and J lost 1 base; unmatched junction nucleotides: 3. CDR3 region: CASSVTSGGSYNEQFF. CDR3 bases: TGTGCCAGCAGCGTAACAAGCGGGGGGTCCTACAATGAGCAGTTCTTC.

The CDR3 coding sequence is TGTGCCAGCAGTTTCGCCGGGACCTACGAGCAGTACTTC. It codes for CASSFAGTYEQYF. The rearrangement uses TRBV6-6 and TRBJ2-7; possibly TRBD2 for D (5 bases). The germline V gene has CDR1 MNHNY and CDR2 SVGAGI (reference sequence). This CDR3 has 13 amino acids. Trimming left V 4 bases short and J 2 bases short, with 9 bases between.

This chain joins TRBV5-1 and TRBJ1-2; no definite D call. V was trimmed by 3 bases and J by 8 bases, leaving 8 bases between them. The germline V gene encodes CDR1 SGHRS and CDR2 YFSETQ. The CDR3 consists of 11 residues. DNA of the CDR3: TGCGCCAGCAGCTCCTCTGAGGGCTACACCTTC. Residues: CASSSSEGYTF. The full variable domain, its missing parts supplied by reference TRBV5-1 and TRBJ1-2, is KAGVTQTPRYLIKTRGQQVTLSCSPISGHRSVSWYQQTPGQGLQFLFEYFSETQRNKGNFPGRFSGRQFSNSRSEMNVSTLELGDSALYLCASSSSEGYTFGSGTRLTVV.

CDR3 bases: TGCGCCAGCAGTGATTCTTCCGTAATAGCGAGCTCCTACAATGAGCAGTTCTTC. Residues: CASSDSSVIASSYNEQFF. The chain uses TRBV10-1 and TRBJ2-1; TRBD2 might be the D (5 bases). Germline CDR1 WNHNN, CDR2 SYGVQD (reference sequence). This CDR3 contains 18 residues. The V and J ends lost 3 bases and 0 bases respectively, with 18 bases between them.

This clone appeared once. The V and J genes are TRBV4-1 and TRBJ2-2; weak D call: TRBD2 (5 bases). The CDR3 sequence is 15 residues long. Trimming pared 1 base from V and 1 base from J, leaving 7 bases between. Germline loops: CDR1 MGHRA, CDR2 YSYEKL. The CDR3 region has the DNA TGCGCCAGCAGCCAAGCGGGGAGGAACACCGGGGAGCTGTTTTTT. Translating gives CASSQAGRNTGELFF.

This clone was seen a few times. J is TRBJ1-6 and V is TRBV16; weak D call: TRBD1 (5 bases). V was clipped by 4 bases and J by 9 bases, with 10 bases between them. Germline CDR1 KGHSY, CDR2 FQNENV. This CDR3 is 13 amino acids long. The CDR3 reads CASSRKGFSPLHF. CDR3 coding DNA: TGTGCCAGCAGCCGCAAGGGGTTTTCACCCCTCCACTTT.

The CDR3 is CASSQAGTSDEQFF. The DNA of the CDR3 is TGCGCCAGCAGCCAAGCCGGGACTAGCGATGAGCAGTTCTTC. The rearrangement uses TRBV4-3 and TRBJ2-1, with 10 positions matching TRBD2. Germline CDR1 reads LGHNA; CDR2 reads YSLEER. CDR3 size: 14 residues. With V trimmed by 1 base and J by 8 bases, 2 bases remained unmatched.

CDR3 amino acids: CAWGGRGPTYEQYF. The CDR3 DNA is TGTGCCTGGGGGGGGAGGGGACCCACCTACGAGCAGTACTTC. The V gene is TRBV30, the J gene TRBJ2-7; 7 positions agree with TRBD2. V shed 5 bases, J shed 2 bases, and the junction held 9 bases outside the gene matches. CDR1 and CDR2 from the germline V gene are GTSNPN and SVGIG (reference sequence). The CDR3 contains 14 residues.

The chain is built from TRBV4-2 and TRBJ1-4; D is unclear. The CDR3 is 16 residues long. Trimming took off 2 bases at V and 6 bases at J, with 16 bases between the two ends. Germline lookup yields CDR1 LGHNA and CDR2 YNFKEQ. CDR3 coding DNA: TGTGCCAGCAGCCAAATGTCCTCGGCGGCCTATGAAAAACTGTTTTTT. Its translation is CASSQMSSAAYEKLFF.

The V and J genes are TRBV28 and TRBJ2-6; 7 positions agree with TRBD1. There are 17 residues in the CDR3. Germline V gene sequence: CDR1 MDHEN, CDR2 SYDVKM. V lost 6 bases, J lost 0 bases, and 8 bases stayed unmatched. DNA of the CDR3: TGTGCCAGCAGGTCCGGACAGGTGAACTCTGGGGCCAACGTCCTGACTTTC. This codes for CASRSGQVNSGANVLTF.

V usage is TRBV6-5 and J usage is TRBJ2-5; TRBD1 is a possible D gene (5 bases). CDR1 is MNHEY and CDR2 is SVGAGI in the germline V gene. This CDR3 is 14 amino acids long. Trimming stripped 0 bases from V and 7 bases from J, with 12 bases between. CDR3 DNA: TGTGCCAGCAGTTACTCGCCACACCAGGGGACCCAGTACTTC. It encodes CASSYSPHQGTQYF.

Here the CDR3 DNA reads TGTGCCAGCAGCTTTTTTCTCCAGGCGGGAGAGCCCCTCAACACCGGGGAGCTGTTTTTT. Its translation: CASSFFLQAGEPLNTGELFF. The V call is TRBV13, the J call TRBJ2-2; 7 nucleotides agree with TRBD2. This CDR3 contains 20 residues. With 3 bases clipped from V and 2 bases from J, the junction kept 18 bases outside the gene matches. In germline, CDR1 is PRHDT, CDR2 FYEKMQ (reference sequence). Drawing the rest from reference TRBV13 and TRBJ2-2, the complete variable domain is AAGVIQSPRHLIKEKRETATLKCYPIPRHDTVYWYQQGPGQDPQFLISFYEKMQSDKGSIPDRFSAQQFSDYHSELNMSSLELGDSALYFCASSFFLQAGEPLNTGELFFGEGSRLTVL.

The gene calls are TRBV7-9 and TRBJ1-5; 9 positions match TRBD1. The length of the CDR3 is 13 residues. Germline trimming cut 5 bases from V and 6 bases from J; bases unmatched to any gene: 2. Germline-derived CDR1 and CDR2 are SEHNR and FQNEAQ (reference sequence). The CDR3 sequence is CASSVQGAQPQHF. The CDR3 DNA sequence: TGTGCCAGCAGCGTACAGGGGGCTCAGCCCCAGCATTTT.

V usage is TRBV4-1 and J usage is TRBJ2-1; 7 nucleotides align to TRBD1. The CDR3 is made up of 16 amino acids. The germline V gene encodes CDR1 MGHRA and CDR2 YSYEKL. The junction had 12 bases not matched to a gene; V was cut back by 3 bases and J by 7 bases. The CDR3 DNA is TGCGCCAGCAGCCACGATTACGAACAGGGGCGGAATGAGCAGTTCTTC. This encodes CASSHDYEQGRNEQFF.

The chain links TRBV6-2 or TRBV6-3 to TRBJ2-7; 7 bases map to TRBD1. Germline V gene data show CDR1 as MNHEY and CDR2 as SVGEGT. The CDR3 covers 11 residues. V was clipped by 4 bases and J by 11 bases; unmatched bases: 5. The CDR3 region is CASSSGRGKYF. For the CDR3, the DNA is TGTGCCAGCAGTTCCGGCAGGGGGAAGTACTTC.